Presented here are 16 T cell receptor beta chains from one specimen sequenced in a study of technical replicates of blood from a few donors. Generated by immunoSEQ multiplex PCR, the TCRdb table keeps only in-frame clones and is missing some. Of around 50,000 clones listed, roughly 94% are singletons. The sample comprised T cells isolated from PBMCs. Receptors were obtained from a human donor in good health.

The CDR3 loop is CASSFLTGGLSYNEQFF. For the CDR3, the DNA is TGTGCCAGCAGCTTCCTCACAGGGGGTTTGTCCTACAATGAGCAGTTCTTC. V usage is TRBV5-6 and J usage is TRBJ2-1, with 8 positions matching TRBD1. The CDR3 runs to 17 residues. Germline V gene lookup returns CDR1 SGHDT and CDR2 YYEEEE. J was trimmed by 1 base and V by 2 bases; bases with no gene match: 8.

This sequence joins TRBV7-9 and TRBJ1-4, with D uncertain. V lost 5 bases to trimming and J lost 2 bases, with 12 bases between them. The CDR3 sequence is 15 residues long. Germline CDR1 and CDR2: SEHNR and FQNEAQ (reference sequence). The CDR3 DNA follows: TGTGCCAGCAGCCGGTACCCCGGGACTAATGAAAAACTGTTTTTT. This codes for CASSRYPGTNEKLFF. Looking up the rest from reference TRBV7-9 and TRBJ1-4 gives the full variable domain: DTGVSQNPRHKITKRGQNVTFRCDPISEHNRLYWYRQTLGQGPEFLTYFQNEAQLEKSRLLSDRFSAERPKGSFSTLEIQRTEQGDSAMYLCASSRYPGTNEKLFFGSGTQLSVL.

The rearrangement joins TRBV11-3 to TRBJ2-2; D unresolved. CDR1 SGHNT and CDR2 YENEEA come from the germline V gene. The CDR3 sequence is 20 residues long. The V end was cut by 5 bases, the J end by 1 base, with 26 bases between. CDR3 DNA: TGTGCCAGCAGCCCAACCATGACATGGCCGCTCAGAAAGAACACCGGGGAGCTGTTTTTT. Translation: CASSPTMTWPLRKNTGELFF.

This clone was seen a single time. The chain joins TRBV7-9 to TRBJ2-7; perhaps TRBD2 as D (5 bases). V gave up 5 bases and J gave up 3 bases, with 11 bases separating them. Per germline, CDR1 SEHNR and CDR2 FQNEAQ (reference sequence). This CDR3 spans 13 amino acids. The CDR3 loop is CASSHRGYYEQYF. Written as DNA, the CDR3 is TGTGCCAGCAGCCATCGCGGGTACTACGAGCAGTACTTC.

This clone has a single count. The chain employs TRBV5-1 and TRBJ2-2; D is perhaps TRBD1 (6 bases). Trimming pared 3 bases from V and 2 bases from J, leaving 8 bases between. This CDR3 is 14 amino acids long. Germline assignment: CDR1 SGHRS and CDR2 YFSETQ. CDR3 residues: CASSWGPNTGELFF. CDR3 sequence (DNA): TGCGCCAGCAGCTGGGGGCCTAACACCGGGGAGCTGTTTTTT.

The chain employs TRBV29-1 and TRBJ1-2, with 7 positions matching TRBD1. This CDR3 region has 12 residues. The germline V gene encodes CDR1 SQVTM and CDR2 ANQGSEA. Unmatched junction bases numbered 8, after V lost 7 bases and J lost 6 bases. CDR3 region: CSGNPGGHGYTF. CDR3 coding DNA: TGCAGCGGGAACCCAGGGGGGCATGGCTACACCTTC.

The rearrangement joins TRBV11-1 to TRBJ2-2; 7 nucleotides agree with TRBD1. Germline assignment: CDR1 SGHAT and CDR2 FQDESV (reference sequence). The junction had 4 bases not matched to a gene; V was cut back by 4 bases and J by 5 bases. CDR3 size: 14 residues. The CDR3 is CASSSYRGTGELFF. The CDR3, as DNA: TGTGCCAGCAGCTCTTACAGGGGAACCGGGGAGCTGTTTTTT.

The gene calls are TRBV18 and TRBJ2-3; 7 bases agree with TRBD1. Looked up from germline, CDR1 is KGHSH and CDR2 is LQKENI. V was pared by 0 bases and J by 0 bases, with 3 bases of the junction left unmatched. This CDR3 region has 16 residues. CDR3 protein: CASSPPRDSSTDTQYF. The CDR3 DNA reads as TGTGCCAGCTCACCACCCCGGGACAGTAGCACAGATACGCAGTATTTT.

There are a few counts of this clone. The chain recombines TRBV15 with TRBJ1-4; no definite D call. V was pared by 0 bases and J by 8 bases, with 10 bases between. Germline V gene sequence: CDR1 LNHNV, CDR2 YYDKDF (reference sequence). The CDR3 contains 14 residues. The CDR3 DNA follows: TGTGCCACCAGCAGAGATGGTACTTACGAAAAACTGTTTTTT. Protein product: CATSRDGTYEKLFF.

This clone was detected only once. The gene calls are TRBV5-4 and TRBJ1-4; no definite D call. CDR3 length: 15 amino acids. Germline V gene data show CDR1 as SGHNT and CDR2 as YYREEE (reference sequence). The germline V and J ends were trimmed by 5 bases and 1 base, with 12 bases remaining between them. The chain's CDR3 is CASRCIERTNEKLFF. Written as DNA, the CDR3 is TGTGCCAGCAGGTGTATAGAAAGAACTAATGAAAAACTGTTTTTT.

The genes are TRBV29-1 and TRBJ2-2; 9 bases match TRBD2. V dropped 1 base and J dropped 5; count of bases not matched to a gene: 5. Per germline, CDR1 SQVTM and CDR2 ANQGSEA. The CDR3 covers 15 residues. In DNA form, the CDR3 reads TGCAGCGTTGAAGGGCGGGGGGGCCTTACCGGGGAGCTGTTTTTT. It encodes CSVEGRGGLTGELFF.

The chain carries TRBV9 and TRBJ1-1; possibly TRBD1 for D (5 bases). Germline V gene lookup returns CDR1 SGDLS and CDR2 YYNGEE. The CDR3 extends over 14 amino acids. Trimming took 1 base from V and 1 from J, leaving 8 bases between them. Here the CDR3 DNA reads TGTGCCAGCAGCGTATTAGGGGAGAACACTGAAGCTTTCTTT. Protein: CASSVLGENTEAFF.

V is TRBV7-9 and J is TRBJ1-1; 8 nucleotides align to TRBD1. The length of the CDR3 is 15 residues. With V trimmed by 4 bases and J by 3 bases, 7 bases remained unmatched. CDR1 and CDR2 (germline): SEHNR, FQNEAQ (reference sequence). CDR3 residues: CASSSRTGYDTEAFF. The CDR3 nucleotides read TGTGCCAGCAGCTCACGGACAGGGTACGACACTGAAGCTTTCTTT.

A single count supports this clone. The gene calls are TRBV9 and TRBJ1-1; no clear D gene. The CDR3 is made up of 15 amino acids. V was shortened by 0 bases and J by 4 bases, with 13 bases between the two germline ends. Germline assignment: CDR1 SGDLS and CDR2 YYNGEE. The CDR3 sequence is CASSVDSGFLTEAFF. DNA of the CDR3: TGTGCCAGCAGCGTAGATTCCGGGTTTCTCACTGAAGCTTTCTTT.

The rearrangement joins TRBV7-9 to TRBJ2-7; no clear D. The CDR3 has 14 amino acids. V shed 5 bases and J shed 0 bases, with 11 bases lying between them. Germline V gene lookup returns CDR1 SEHNR and CDR2 FQNEAQ (reference sequence). The CDR3 protein is CASSHDTNSYEQYF. In DNA form, the CDR3 reads TGTGCCAGCAGCCATGACACCAACTCCTACGAGCAGTACTTC.

This chain joins TRBV10-2 and TRBJ1-5; 7 positions agree with TRBD1. The V segment lost 8 bases and the J segment 0 bases; nucleotides outside the gene matches: 4. Germline V gives CDR1 WSHSY, CDR2 SAAADI. This CDR3 region has 14 residues. This CDR3 is CASHRGFSNQPQHF. DNA of the CDR3: TGCGCCAGCCACAGGGGATTTAGCAATCAGCCCCAGCATTTT.